Each of the 4 T cell receptor beta chains below was sequenced from the same sample in a study of T-cell reconstitution after alpha-beta-depleted transplantation in children. Unique molecular identifiers were used to barcode this TCRbeta library. Using its own MiXCR run on the PCR reads, TCRdb lists one record per CDR3 protein. Among 150,000 to 250,000 distinct CDR3 sequences listed, just under 6.5% were seen once. The specimen comprised PBMCs, sampled before TCRalphabeta/CD19-depleted stem cell transplant. The receptors stem from a girl under three years old with combined immunodeficiency, due to receive a stem cell transplant.

At least ten counts were recorded for this clonotype. The V gene is TRBV6-4, the J gene TRBJ2-2, with D maybe TRBD2 (5 bases). Trimming removed 6 bases from V and 1 base from J, with 9 bases in between. This CDR3 has 14 residues. Looked up from germline, CDR1 is MRHNA and CDR2 is SNTAGT. The CDR3 DNA reads as TGTGCCAGCAGCCTAGAGGGGAACACCGGGGAGCTGTTTTTT. Protein product: CASSLEGNTGELFF.

The chain combines TRBV5-1 with TRBJ1-4; perhaps TRBD1 as D (5 bases). The CDR3 covers 17 residues. Germline V CDR1 and CDR2: SGHRS, YFSETQ. The germline V and J ends were trimmed by 2 bases and 7 bases, with 21 bases remaining between them. CDR3 amino acids: CASSLSPPGAGGEKLFF. CDR3 bases: TGCGCCAGCAGCTTATCCCCCCCCGGGGCGGGAGGTGAAAAACTGTTTTTT.

V usage is TRBV12-3 or TRBV12-4 and J usage is TRBJ2-5, with 8 bases that match TRBD1. The junction had 5 bases not matched to a gene; V was cut back by 4 bases and J by 4 bases. This CDR3 spans 14 amino acids. The CDR3 sequence is CASSSDREGETQYF. CDR3 nucleotide sequence: TGTGCCAGCAGTTCGGACAGGGAAGGAGAGACCCAGTACTTC.

Many counts were recorded for this clonotype. The chain uses TRBV5-1 and TRBJ2-7; 8 bases agree with TRBD1. CDR3 length: 14 amino acids. Germline CDR1 is SGHRS and CDR2 is YFSETQ. The ends lost 5 bases at V and 3 bases at J; junction bases unmatched: 7. The CDR3 region is CASRLGTGYYEQYF. CDR3 in DNA: TGCGCCAGCAGGTTAGGGACAGGCTACTACGAGCAGTACTTC.